This T cell receptor (beta chain) was recorded in a study of blood T cells in healthy people across ages. Regarding the study as a whole: Among long-lived donors, naive CD4+ cells were more numerous and diversity higher than in aged donors.

Germline values: CDR1 MGHRA, CDR2 YSYEKL. There are 14 residues in the CDR3. V was trimmed by 0 bases and J by 8 bases, leaving 11 bases between them. As for this clonotype: What it recognizes is unknown.

Healthy Russian Caucasian donors spanned ages roughly 6 to 100 years. Every participating donor contributed about 10 milliliters of peripheral blood through a draw. Sample-barcoded 5' priming and a J-beta primer mix drove a second PCR of about 6 to 12 cycles. Each TCR beta cDNA got a 12-nucleotide random molecular identifier. TCRdb passed the 5' RACE reads through MiXCR, listing each CDR3 protein once. The sample gives around 1,500,000 distinct CDR3 sequences, around 39% of which show up once; around 8% is in the top ten. Sample: blood. This sequence joins TRBV4-1 and TRBJ2-1; D might be TRBD1 or TRBD2, each matching 6 bases. The clonotype was recovered from a woman aged 18-29 years in good health. CDR3 loop: CASSQDLRGDEQFF. DNA for the CDR3: TGCGCCAGCAGCCAAGACTTGAGGGGGGATGAGCAGTTCTTC.